Listed below are T cell receptor beta chains from one sample, sequenced in a study of blood T cell repertoires in COVID-19. Sequencing was performed with immunoSEQ multiplex PCR; in TCRdb, only in-frame clones are kept and a portion is missing. The sample has under 500,000 clones, roughly 87% seen once. Sequencing input: PBMCs or T cells enriched from blood (not recorded which). Receptors originate from a young woman with acute COVID-19. CDR3s include the opening cysteine and the closing phenylalanine or tryptophan. A D gene is named only where the DNA matches it firmly. Clone size is given for some rows only: seen once, a few or many times, or a class if the clone is expanded.

TRBD1,TRBJ1-4,TRBV7-9,-,CASSPDRDEKLFF,TGTGCCAGCAGCCCTGACAGGGATGAAAAACTGTTTTTT
TRBD1,TRBJ1-1,TRBV28,-,CASSYDRGRKNTEAFF,TGTGCCAGCAGTTATGACAGGGGGCGGAAAAATACTGAAGCTTTCTTT
-,TRBJ2-2,TRBV5-1,few,CASSYSKNTGELFF,TGCGCCAGCAGCTATTCCAAGAACACCGGGGAGCTGTTTTTT
-,TRBJ1-4,TRBV5-6,-,CASSPQFTPEKLFF,TGTGCCAGCAGCCCACAATTCACCCCTGAAAAACTGTTTTTT
TRBD2,TRBJ2-7,TRBV7-9,-,CASSSRLRREGIVYEQYF,TGTGCCAGCAGCTCTCGACTGAGGAGGGAGGGCATAGTGTACGAGCAGTACTTC
TRBD2,TRBJ2-3,TRBV20-1,-,CSASASGGTDTQYF,TGCAGTGCTAGTGCTAGCGGGGGCACAGATACGCAGTATTTT
-,TRBJ2-7,TRBV9,-,CASSVTGTTYEQYF,TGTGCCAGCAGCGTAACCGGGACAACCTACGAGCAGTACTTC
-,TRBJ2-7,TRBV29-1,-,CSVEGRRGGGSYEQYF,TGCAGCGTTGAAGGGAGGAGGGGAGGGGGTTCCTACGAGCAGTACTTC
-,TRBJ2-6,TRBV9,-,CASSSGSSYSGANVLTF,TGTGCCAGCAGTTCCGGGTCCTCTTACTCTGGGGCCAACGTCCTGACTTTC
-,TRBJ2-2,TRBV7-9,-,CATILISLRGDTGELFF,TGTGCCACCATCCTTATAAGTTTGCGGGGTGACACCGGGGAGCTGTTTTTT
-,TRBJ2-7,TRBV6-5,-,CASSFLSYEQYF,TGTGCCAGCAGTTTCCTGAGCTACGAGCAGTACTTC
TRBD2,TRBJ2-7,TRBV11-2,-,CASSRGGLYEQYF,TGTGCCAGCAGCCGGGGGGGACTCTACGAGCAGTACTTC
TRBD2,TRBJ2-3,TRBV6-5,-,CASKDLAGITDTQYF,TGTGCCAGCAAGGACTTAGCGGGGATAACAGATACGCAGTATTTT
TRBD1,TRBJ1-3,TRBV27,once,CASSPTGASGNTIYF,TGTGCCAGCAGCCCGACAGGGGCCTCTGGAAACACCATATATTTT
TRBD1,TRBJ1-5,TRBV19,few,CASSEKTGVSNQPQHF,TGTGCCAGTAGTGAAAAGACAGGGGTTAGCAATCAGCCCCAGCATTTT
TRBD2,TRBJ2-4,TRBV4-1,-,CASSPGGGGPAVAKNIQYF,TGCGCCAGCAGCCCGGGTGGCGGGGGTCCTGCCGTGGCCAAAAACATTCAGTACTTC
TRBD2,TRBJ2-1,TRBV6-2/TRBV6-3,-,CASSYSAGGPSSYEQFF,TGTGCCAGCAGTTACTCTGCGGGAGGGCCAAGTAGCTATGAGCAGTTCTTC
TRBD1,TRBJ2-7,TRBV5-1,-,CATAPGTVRYEQYF,TGCGCCACCGCCCCCGGGACAGTCCGATACGAGCAGTACTTC
-,TRBJ2-7,TRBV5-5,-,CASTRGTEAYEQYF,TGTGCCAGCACCCGGGGGACCGAAGCCTACGAGCAGTACTTC
-,TRBJ1-1,TRBV3-1/TRBV3-2,-,CASSRRGTEAFF,TGTGCCAGCAGCCGCCGGGGGACTGAAGCTTTCTTT
TRBD1,TRBJ2-2,TRBV7-9,-,CASSTGTGGKTGELFF,TGTGCCAGCAGCACTGGGACAGGGGGAAAGACCGGGGAGCTGTTTTTT
-,TRBJ1-4,TRBV18,-,CASSPLFSSGSNEKLFF,TGTGCCAGCTCACCACTCTTCTCATCAGGGTCTAATGAAAAACTGTTTTTT
-,TRBJ2-3,TRBV9,once,CASSLLSTDTQYF,TGTGCCAGCAGCCTCCTAAGCACAGATACGCAGTATTTT
-,TRBJ2-7,TRBV6-2/TRBV6-3,-,CASSTRLTGRFGREQYEQYF,TGTGCCAGCAGCACCCGACTTACGGGCCGCTTCGGACGGGAGCAGTACGAGCAGTACTTC
TRBD1,TRBJ1-5,TRBV19,-,CASIASQGAFQPQHF,TGTGCCAGTATCGCGTCGCAGGGGGCCTTCCAGCCCCAGCATTTT
TRBD2,TRBJ2-3,TRBV28,-,CASSSILAEFTDTQYF,TGTGCCAGCAGTTCTATACTAGCGGAATTCACAGATACGCAGTATTTT
TRBD1,TRBJ1-1,TRBV7-8,-,CASSLRARGTEAFF,TGTGCCAGCAGCTTACGGGCCAGGGGGACTGAAGCTTTCTTT
TRBD1,TRBJ1-5,TRBV5-8,-,CASSLAGTAFQPQHF,TGTGCCAGCAGCTTGGCCGGGACAGCCTTCCAGCCCCAGCATTTT
-,TRBJ1-5,TRBV7-8,-,CASSLEGGYSNQPQHF,TGTGCCAGCAGCTTAGAAGGGGGTTATAGCAATCAGCCCCAGCATTTT
-,TRBJ1-5,TRBV18,-,CASSPAQGNNQPQHF,TGTGCCAGCTCACCTGCCCAGGGCAATAATCAGCCCCAGCATTTT
TRBD1,TRBJ1-5,TRBV27,few,CASGQGRNQPQHF,TGTGCCAGCGGACAGGGGAGGAATCAGCCCCAGCATTTT
TRBD2,TRBJ2-1,TRBV3-1/TRBV3-2,-,CASSQASRGGLYNEQFF,TGTGCCAGCAGCCAGGCCTCTCGGGGGGGCCTATACAATGAGCAGTTCTTC
TRBD1,TRBJ2-7,TRBV28,-,CASSTGTGGYEQYF,TGTGCCAGCAGCACCGGGACAGGGGGTTACGAGCAGTACTTC
-,TRBJ2-7,TRBV4-3,-,CASSQDMRASEQYF,TGCGCCAGCAGCCAAGATATGCGGGCTTCGGAGCAGTACTTC
-,TRBJ2-5,TRBV7-2,-,CASSLEGQGTQYF,TGTGCCAGCAGCTTAGAGGGACAAGGGACCCAGTACTTC
-,TRBJ1-4,TRBV30,once,CAWSVLRGLGEKLFF,TGTGCCTGGAGTGTACTTCGGGGATTGGGTGAAAAACTGTTTTTT
-,TRBJ2-2,TRBV21-1,-,CASSRRTGSNTGELFF,TGTGCCAGCAGCAGACGGACAGGGTCGAACACCGGGGAGCTGTTTTTT
-,TRBJ2-3,TRBV7-9,-,CASSLASDTDTQYF,TGTGCCAGCAGCTTAGCCAGCGATACAGATACGCAGTATTTT
-,TRBJ1-5,TRBV20-1,-,CSASVLRGQPQHF,TGCAGTGCTAGTGTGCTCCGGGGACAGCCCCAGCATTTT